This entry lists 3 T cell receptor beta chains sequenced from one sample in a study of blood T cell repertoires in COVID-19. Some clones are missing from TCRdb's copy, which holds only in-frame ones; the method was immunoSEQ multiplex PCR. The sample records tens of thousands of clones, 84% being singletons. Sequencing input: peripheral blood. These receptors were taken from a man aged 50 to 59 with acute or convalescent COVID-19.

CDR3 nucleotide sequence: TGTGCCAGCAGCCCGGGACATCTTAGGGCTTTCTTT. Translation gives CASSPGHLRAFF. The chain recombines TRBV7-9 with TRBJ1-1; maybe TRBD1 (6 bases). CDR3 size: 12 residues. Germline CDR1 reads SEHNR; CDR2 reads FQNEAQ (reference sequence). V was clipped by 5 bases and J by 11 bases, with 15 bases between them.

The chain recombines TRBV19 with TRBJ2-2, with TRBD2 matching over 10 bases. CDR1 and CDR2 from the germline V gene are LNHDA and SQIVND (reference sequence). Trimming took 3 bases from V and 6 from J; bases not matched to a gene: 10. The CDR3 spans 17 residues. The CDR3 protein is CASSMLVAGGSAGELFF. CDR3 coding DNA: TGTGCCAGTAGTATGTTGGTAGCGGGAGGTTCGGCCGGGGAGCTGTTTTTT.

V gene TRBV28 combines with J gene TRBJ2-1; 9 positions match TRBD2. CDR3 length: 15 amino acids. V shed 2 bases and J 4 bases; nucleotides not matched to a gene: 3. Germline values: CDR1 MDHEN, CDR2 SYDVKM. Written as DNA, the CDR3 is TGTGCCAGCAGTTTAAGACTAGCGGTATACAATGAGCAGTTCTTC. This gives the protein CASSLRLAVYNEQFF.